The 5 T cell receptor beta chains below were found in one sample sequenced in a study of cytomegalovirus exposure and HLA in healthy donors. PCR involved 60 Vbeta and 13 Jbeta primers. Libraries were prepared by immunoSEQ multiplex PCR; TCRdb keeps only in-frame clonotypes and omits some of them. The sample contains 65,000 to 90,000 clones, about 81% of which appear only once. Sequences were obtained from PBMCs. Receptors originate from a man in his 70s in good health and CMV-seronegative.

This clone was seen more than once but under ten times. The chain joins TRBV5-1 to TRBJ2-7; 9 bases line up with TRBD2. The CDR3 sequence is 15 residues long. V dropped 0 bases and J dropped 3; count of bases not matched to a gene: 4. Germline V CDR1 and CDR2: SGHRS, YFSETQ. CDR3 residues: CASSLAAGGIYEQYF. The CDR3 nucleotides read TGCGCCAGCAGCTTGGCCGCGGGAGGGATCTACGAGCAGTACTTC.

The chain links TRBV27 to TRBJ2-2; a possible D gene is TRBD2 (6 bases). The CDR3 spans 15 residues. From germline, CDR1 is MNHEY and CDR2 SMNVEV (reference sequence). Deletions cut 5 bases from V and 6 bases from J, with 16 bases between. CDR3 protein: CASSPRRAISGELFF. DNA for the CDR3: TGTGCCAGCAGTCCCCGGAGGGCCATTTCCGGGGAGCTGTTTTTT.

This clone was seen only a few times. The chain combines TRBV30 with TRBJ1-1; unclear D gene. Germline V CDR1 and CDR2: GTSNPN, SVGIG (reference sequence). V was pared by 0 bases and J by 4 bases, with 9 bases between. This CDR3 has 13 residues. CDR3 bases: TGTGCCTGGAGTGTAAGGGAGAGCACTGAAGCTTTCTTT. Its translation is CAWSVRESTEAFF.

This clone was picked up a small number of times. CDR3 region: CASSLGGRTEAFF. As DNA, the CDR3 is TGCGCCAGCAGCCTAGGAGGGAGGACTGAAGCTTTCTTT. The genes are TRBV5-1 and TRBJ1-1; no firm D call. From germline, CDR1 is SGHRS and CDR2 YFSETQ. Trimming cost V 4 bases and J 5 bases, with 12 bases left between them. The CDR3 consists of 13 residues.

J is TRBJ2-5 and V is TRBV6-5; D is perhaps TRBD2 (6 bases). TRBJ2-7 matches the DNA end more closely, so the J call is doubtful. Germline V gene data show CDR1 as MNHEY and CDR2 as SVGAGI. CDR3 size: 12 residues. For the CDR3, the DNA is TGTGCCAGCAGCACACTAGCACGCGAGCAGTACTTC. Protein: CASSTLAREQYF.